This T cell receptor beta chain was sequenced during a study of T-cell reconstitution after alpha-beta-depleted transplantation in children. This sample's TCRbeta library carried unique molecular identifier barcodes. TCRdb analysed the PCR reads with MiXCR anew, one entry per CDR3 protein. The sample records over 300,000 distinct CDR3 sequences, about a tenth being singletons. This clonotype was detected a few times. The germline V gene encodes CDR1 MDHEN and CDR2 SYDVKM. Trimming cost V 3 bases and J 2 bases, with 8 bases left between them. CDR3 length equals 14 residues. V is TRBV28 and J is TRBJ2-1; no definite D call. The sequence was obtained from a human donor who donated a stem cell graft to a child with acute lymphoblastic leukemia. Material: PBMCs from the stem cell graft donor, obtained from the stem cell graft. CDR3 protein: CASSFVNTYNEQFF. CDR3 sequence (DNA): TGTGCCAGCAGTTTCGTAAACACCTACAATGAGCAGTTCTTC.